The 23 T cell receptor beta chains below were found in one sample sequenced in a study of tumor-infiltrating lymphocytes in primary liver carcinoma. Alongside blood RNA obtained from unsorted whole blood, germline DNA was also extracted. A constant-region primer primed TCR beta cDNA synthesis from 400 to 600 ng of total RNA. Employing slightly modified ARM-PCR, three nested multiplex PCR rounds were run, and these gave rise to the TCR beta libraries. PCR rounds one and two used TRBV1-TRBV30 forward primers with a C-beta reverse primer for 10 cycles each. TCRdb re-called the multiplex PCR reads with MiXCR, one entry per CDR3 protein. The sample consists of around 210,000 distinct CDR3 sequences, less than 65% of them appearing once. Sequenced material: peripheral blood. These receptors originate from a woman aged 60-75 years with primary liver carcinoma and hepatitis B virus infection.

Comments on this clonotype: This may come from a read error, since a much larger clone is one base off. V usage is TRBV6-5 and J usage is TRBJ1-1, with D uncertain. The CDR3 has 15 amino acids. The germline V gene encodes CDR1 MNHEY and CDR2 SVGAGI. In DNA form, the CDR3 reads TGTGCCAACAGTTCCCCTTGGACGGCGAACACTGAAGCTTTCTTT. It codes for CANSSPWTANTEAFF.

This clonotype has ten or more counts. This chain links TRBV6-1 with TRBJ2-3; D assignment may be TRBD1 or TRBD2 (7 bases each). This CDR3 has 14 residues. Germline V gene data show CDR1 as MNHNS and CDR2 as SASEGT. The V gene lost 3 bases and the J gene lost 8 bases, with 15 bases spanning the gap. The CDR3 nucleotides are TGTGCCAGCAGTGAGGGTCAGGGGGGGGGTACGCAGTATTTT. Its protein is CASSEGQGGGTQYF.

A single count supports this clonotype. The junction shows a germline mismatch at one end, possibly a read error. Here the CDR3 reads CASLRWESGTNVLTF. Here the CDR3 DNA reads TGTGCCAGCCTAAGGTGGGAGTCTGGGACCAACGTCCTGACATTC. The V gene is TRBV11-2, the J gene TRBJ2-6; D may be TRBD1 or TRBD2 (5 bases each). The CDR3 extends over 15 amino acids. Looked up from germline, CDR1 is SGHAT and CDR2 is FQNNGV.

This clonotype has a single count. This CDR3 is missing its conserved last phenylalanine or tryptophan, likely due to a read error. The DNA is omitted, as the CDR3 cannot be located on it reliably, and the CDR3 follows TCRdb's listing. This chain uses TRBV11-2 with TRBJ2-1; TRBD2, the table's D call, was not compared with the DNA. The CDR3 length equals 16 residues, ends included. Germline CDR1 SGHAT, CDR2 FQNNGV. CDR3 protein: CASSPVRASGYNEKFL.

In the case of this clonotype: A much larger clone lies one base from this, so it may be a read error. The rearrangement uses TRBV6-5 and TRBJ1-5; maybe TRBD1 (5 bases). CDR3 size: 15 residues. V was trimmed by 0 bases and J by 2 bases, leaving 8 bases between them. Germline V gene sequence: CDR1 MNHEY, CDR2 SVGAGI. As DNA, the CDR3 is TGTGCCAGCAGTTACTCGGGGCATGGCAATCAGCCCCAGCATTTT. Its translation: CASSYSGHGNQPQHF.

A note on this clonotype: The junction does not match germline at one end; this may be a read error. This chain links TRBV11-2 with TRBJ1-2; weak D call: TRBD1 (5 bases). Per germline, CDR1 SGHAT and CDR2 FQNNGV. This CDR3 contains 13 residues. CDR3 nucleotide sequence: TGTGCCAGCAACGGGACCCTAGGGTCTGGCTACACATTC. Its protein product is CASNGTLGSGYTF. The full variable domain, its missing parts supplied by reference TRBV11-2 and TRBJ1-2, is EAGVAQSPRYKIIEKRQSVAFWCNPISGHATLYWYQQILGQGPKLLIQFQNNGVVDDSQLPKDRFSAERLKGVDSTLKIQPAKLEDSAVYLCASNGTLGSGYTFGSGTRLTVV.

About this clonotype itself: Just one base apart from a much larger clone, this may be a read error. The CDR3 sequence: CASSQEDLEGANNEQFF. The DNA of the CDR3 is TGCGCCAGCAGCCAAGAGGATCTAGAGGGAGCCAACAATGAGCAGTTCTTC. The chain recombines TRBV4-1 with TRBJ2-1, with D possibly TRBD2 on 5 matching bases. V lost 0 bases and J 5 bases, leaving 17 bases between the germline ends. Germline CDR1 reads MGHRA; CDR2 reads YSYEKL. The CDR3 length is 17 residues.

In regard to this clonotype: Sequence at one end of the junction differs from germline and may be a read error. The CDR3 DNA is TGTGCCGGCAAAACTATCGGCTCCTACAATGAGCACTTCTTC. Translating gives CAGKTIGSYNEHFF. The J gene is TRBJ2-1, the V gene TRBV11-2; D is uncertain. This CDR3 has 14 amino acids. Germline V lookup: CDR1 SGHAT, CDR2 FQNNGV.

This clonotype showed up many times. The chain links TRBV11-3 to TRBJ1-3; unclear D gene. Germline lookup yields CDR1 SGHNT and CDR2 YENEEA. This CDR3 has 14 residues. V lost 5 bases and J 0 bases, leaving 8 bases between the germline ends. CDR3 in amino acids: CASSGTSSGNTIYF. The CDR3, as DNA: TGTGCCAGCAGCGGAACTAGCTCTGGAAACACCATATATTTT.

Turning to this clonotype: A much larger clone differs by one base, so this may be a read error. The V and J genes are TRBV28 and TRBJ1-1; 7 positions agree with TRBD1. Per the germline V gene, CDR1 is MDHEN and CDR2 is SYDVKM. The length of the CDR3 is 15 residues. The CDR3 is CASRKSGGLNTEASF. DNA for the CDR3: TGTGCCAGCAGAAAATCAGGGGGTTTGAACACTGAAGCTTCCTTT.

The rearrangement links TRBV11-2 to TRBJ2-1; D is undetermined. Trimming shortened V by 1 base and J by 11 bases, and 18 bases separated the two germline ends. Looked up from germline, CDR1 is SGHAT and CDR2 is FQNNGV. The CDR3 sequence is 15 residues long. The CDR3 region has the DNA TGTGCCAGCAGCTTAGTGCCCGGTAGTTATAATAAGCAGTTCTTC. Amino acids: CASSLVPGSYNKQFF.

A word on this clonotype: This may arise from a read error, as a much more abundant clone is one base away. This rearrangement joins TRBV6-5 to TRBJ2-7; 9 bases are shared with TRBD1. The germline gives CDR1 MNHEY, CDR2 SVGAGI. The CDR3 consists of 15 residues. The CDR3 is CASSLGQGTFGEEYF. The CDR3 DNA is TGTGCCAGCAGTTTAGGACAGGGGACTTTCGGCGAGGAGTACTTC.

For the CDR3, the DNA is TGTGCCAGTAGTATAGAGGGACAGGGGCAGCCCCAGCATTTT. It encodes CASSIEGQGQPQHF. The J gene is TRBJ1-5, the V gene TRBV19; 10 bases align to TRBD1. CDR1 LNHDA and CDR2 SQIVND come from the germline V gene (reference sequence). V was clipped by 0 bases and J by 7 bases; unmatched bases: 0. The CDR3 runs to 14 residues.

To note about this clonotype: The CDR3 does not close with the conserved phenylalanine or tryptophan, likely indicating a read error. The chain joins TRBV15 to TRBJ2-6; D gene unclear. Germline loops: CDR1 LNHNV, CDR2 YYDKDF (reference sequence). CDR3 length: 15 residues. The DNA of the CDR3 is TGTGCCACCGGCAGAGGCCAGTCTGGGGCCAACGTCCTGACTTTG. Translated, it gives CATGRGQSGANVLTL.

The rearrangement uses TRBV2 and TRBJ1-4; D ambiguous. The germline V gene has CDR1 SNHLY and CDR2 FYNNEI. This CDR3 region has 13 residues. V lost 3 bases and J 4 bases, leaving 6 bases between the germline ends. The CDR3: CASSDSRNEKLFF. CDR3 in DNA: TGTGCCAGCAGTGACAGCCGTAATGAAAAACTGTTTTTT.

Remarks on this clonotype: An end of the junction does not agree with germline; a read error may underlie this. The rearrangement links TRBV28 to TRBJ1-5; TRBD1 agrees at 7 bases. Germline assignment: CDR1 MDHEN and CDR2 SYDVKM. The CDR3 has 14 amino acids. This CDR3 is CSSQKGGGNQPQHF. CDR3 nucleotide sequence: TGTTCCAGCCAAAAAGGGGGCGGCAATCAGCCCCAGCATTTT.

The DNA of the CDR3 is TGCGCCAGCAGCCAAGGGTGGGAACAGGCCTCGGGGGGCTACACCTTC. This translates into CASSQGWEQASGGYTF. The V and J genes are TRBV4-1 and TRBJ1-2, with D perhaps matching TRBD1 (5 bases). CDR3 length: 16 amino acids. Trimming left V 1 base short and J 8 bases short, with 20 bases between. Germline CDR1 reads MGHRA; CDR2 reads YSYEKL.

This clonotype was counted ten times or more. The CDR3 loop is CASTETGTLNTEAFF. In DNA form, the CDR3 reads TGTGCCAGCACCGAGACGGGGACGTTGAACACTGAAGCTTTCTTT. The genes are TRBV6-5 and TRBJ1-1; tentative D call: TRBD1 (5 bases). V lost 7 bases to trimming and J lost 0 bases, with 15 bases between them. CDR1 is MNHEY and CDR2 is SVGAGI in the germline V gene. The CDR3 loop spans 15 amino acids.

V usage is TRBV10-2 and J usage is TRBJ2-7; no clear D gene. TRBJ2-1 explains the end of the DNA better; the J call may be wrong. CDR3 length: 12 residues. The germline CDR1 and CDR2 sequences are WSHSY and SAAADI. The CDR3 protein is CASRGATYEQFF. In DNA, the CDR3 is TGCGCCAGCAGGGGCGCGACATACGAGCAGTTCTTC.

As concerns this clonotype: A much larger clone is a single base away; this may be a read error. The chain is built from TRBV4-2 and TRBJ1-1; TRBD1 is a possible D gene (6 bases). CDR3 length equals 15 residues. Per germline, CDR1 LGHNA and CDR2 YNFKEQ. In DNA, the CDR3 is TGTGCCAGCAGCCAACTGCGGGGGGCAGGCACTGAAGCTTTATTT. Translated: CASSQLRGAGTEALF.

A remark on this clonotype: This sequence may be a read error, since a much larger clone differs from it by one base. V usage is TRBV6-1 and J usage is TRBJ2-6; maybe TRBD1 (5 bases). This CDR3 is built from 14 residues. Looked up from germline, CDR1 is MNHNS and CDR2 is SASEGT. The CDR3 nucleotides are TGTGCGACAGCCTTTTACTCTGGGGCCAACTTCCTGACTTTC. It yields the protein CATAFYSGANFLTF.

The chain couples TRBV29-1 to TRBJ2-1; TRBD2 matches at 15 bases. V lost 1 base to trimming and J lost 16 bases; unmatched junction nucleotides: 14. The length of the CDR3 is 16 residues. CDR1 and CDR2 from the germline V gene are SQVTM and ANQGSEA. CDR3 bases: TGCAGCGTTGAAGGTGGGACTAGCGGGAGGTGGAATGAGTACTTCTTC. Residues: CSVEGGTSGRWNEYFF.

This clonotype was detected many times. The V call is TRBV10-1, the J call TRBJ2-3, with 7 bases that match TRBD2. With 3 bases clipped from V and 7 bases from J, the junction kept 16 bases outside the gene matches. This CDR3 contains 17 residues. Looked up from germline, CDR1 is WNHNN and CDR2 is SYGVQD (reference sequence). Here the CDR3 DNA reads TGCGCCAGCAGTGAAGAAAGTGCGGGAGCCCTCACGAATACGCAGTATTTT. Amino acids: CASSEESAGALTNTQYF.